What follows are 12 T cell receptor beta chains derived from one specimen sequenced in a study of identifying expanded T cells in peripheral blood. The repertoire was sequenced with immunoSEQ multiplex PCR; TCRdb's copy has only in-frame clones and lacks some. The sample includes 75,000 to 95,000 clones, over 85% of them seen just once. The specimen was blood. Source of these receptors: a person between 18 and 75 years old in good health.

V is TRBV4-1 and J is TRBJ2-7; D remains unclear. Trimming took off 1 base at V and 4 bases at J, with 26 bases between the two ends. The CDR3 extends over 19 amino acids. Per the germline V gene, CDR1 is MGHRA and CDR2 is YSYEKL. CDR3: CASSQVWPLGRQKTYEQYF. The DNA of the CDR3 is TGCGCCAGCAGCCAAGTTTGGCCGCTCGGTCGCCAGAAGACATACGAGCAGTACTTC.

V gene TRBV18 combines with J gene TRBJ2-1, with D maybe TRBD1 (5 bases). Trimming stripped 6 bases from V and 8 bases from J, with 17 bases between. This CDR3 has 14 residues. CDR1 KGHSH and CDR2 LQKENI come from the germline V gene. CDR3 sequence reads: CASSPNTVGDEQFF. CDR3 bases: TGTGCCAGCTCCCCAAACACCGTAGGGGATGAGCAGTTCTTC.

J is TRBJ1-5 and V is TRBV19; D perhaps matches TRBD1 (5 bases). Germline V CDR1 and CDR2: LNHDA, SQIVND (reference sequence). This CDR3 is built from 15 residues. With 2 bases removed from V and 4 bases from J, the gap between germline ends came to 12 bases. DNA for the CDR3: TGTGCCAGTAGTATAAACGCTCGGGGGAATCAGCCCCAGCATTTT. Protein sequence: CASSINARGNQPQHF.

The J gene is TRBJ2-7, the V gene TRBV7-3; TRBD2 matches at 8 bases. The CDR3 contains 16 residues. Trimming removed 5 bases from V and 4 bases from J; junction bases left unmatched: 13. Germline loops: CDR1 SGHTA, CDR2 FQGTGA. The CDR3 sequence: CASSPTGGGARYEQYF. CDR3 DNA sequence: TGTGCCAGCAGCCCGACGGGAGGGGGAGCACGGTACGAGCAGTACTTC.

V gene TRBV7-6 combines with J gene TRBJ1-4; D gene ambiguous. Per the germline V gene, CDR1 is SGHVS and CDR2 is FNYEAQ. The ends were cut back, 1 base at V and 8 bases at J, with 14 bases in the middle. The CDR3 length is 15 residues. Here the CDR3 DNA reads TGTGCCAGCAGCTTAGGTCAGGCCAGTAACGAAAAACTGTTTTTT. Translated, it gives CASSLGQASNEKLFF.

In nucleotides, the CDR3 is TGTGCCAGCAGCGGCGGGGGGCGAGGAGGCTACACCTTC. Amino acid sequence: CASSGGGRGGYTF. V usage is TRBV5-4 and J usage is TRBJ1-2; D is possibly TRBD1 (6 bases). Per the germline V gene, CDR1 is SGHNT and CDR2 is YYREEE (reference sequence). Trimming cost V 4 bases and J 8 bases, with 15 bases left between them. The CDR3 is 13 amino acids.

The rearrangement links TRBV9 to TRBJ2-3; D is ambiguous. The CDR3 has 14 residues. In germline, CDR1 is SGDLS, CDR2 YYNGEE. V was pared by 0 bases and J by 4 bases, with 9 bases between. The CDR3 protein is CASSVGEFADTQYF. The CDR3 DNA follows: TGTGCCAGCAGCGTAGGGGAATTCGCAGATACGCAGTATTTT. Filled out from reference TRBV9 and TRBJ2-3, the complete variable domain reads DSGVTQTPKHLITATGQRVTLRCSPRSGDLSVYWYQQSLDQGLQFLIQYYNGEERAKGNILERFSAQQFPDLHSELNLSSLELGDSALYFCASSVGEFADTQYFGPGTRLTVL.

Only one count was recorded for this clone. V gene TRBV21-1 combines with J gene TRBJ1-2; the table's D call, TRBD1, has no DNA check behind it. TRBV21-1 is shown as a pseudogene. This CDR3 comprises 15 residues. The CDR3 sequence: CASSNKAGPLYGYTF. The DNA for the CDR3 is TGTGCCAGCAGCAATAAGGCAGGGCCCCTATATGGCTACACCTTC.

The chain links TRBV12-5 to TRBJ1-2; D is ambiguous. V lost 0 bases to trimming and J lost 5 bases, with 10 bases between them. The CDR3 contains 14 residues. From germline, CDR1 is LGHNT and CDR2 FRNRAP. The CDR3 coding sequence is TGTGCTAGTGGTTTGGTACCCCGGGTTTATGGCTACACCTTC. Protein: CASGLVPRVYGYTF.

This clone was recorded once. J is TRBJ2-2 and V is TRBV10-3, with D perhaps matching TRBD2 (5 bases). Germline V gene lookup returns CDR1 ENHRY and CDR2 SYGVKD. The V and J ends lost 7 bases and 0 bases respectively, with 6 bases between them. This CDR3 spans 13 amino acids. The CDR3 DNA reads as TGTGCCATCATGAGGGCGAACACCGGGGAGCTGTTTTTT. Translating it yields CAIMRANTGELFF.

The V call is TRBV6-4, the J call TRBJ1-2; possibly TRBD1 for D (6 bases). With 5 bases removed from V and 3 bases from J, the gap between germline ends came to 28 bases. Per germline, CDR1 MRHNA and CDR2 SNTAGT. CDR3 size: 19 residues. Here the CDR3 DNA reads TGTGCCAGCAGTATTGTACGGATTGAGGACAGTCGAGCCTACTATGGCTACACCTTC. Its translation is CASSIVRIEDSRAYYGYTF.

The CDR3 loop is CASQRSNQPQHF. CDR3 DNA sequence: TGTGCCAGCCAGAGGAGCAATCAGCCCCAGCATTTT. The genes are TRBV6-1 and TRBJ1-5; D remains unclear. The CDR3 extends over 12 amino acids. Germline loops: CDR1 MNHNS, CDR2 SASEGT. The ends were cut back, 8 bases at V and 1 base at J, with 6 bases in the middle.